This is a list of T cell receptor beta chains from one sample in a study of sequential checkpoint blockade in melanoma. TCRdb keeps only in-frame clones here, not all; method: immunoSEQ multiplex PCR. The sample yields 6,500 to 10,000 clones, roughly three fifths seen once. The source was CD8+ T cells sorted from blood (inferred from file names), collected from a patient given nivolumab and ipilimumab in sequence. Receptor source: a human patient with melanoma. Some clones in this sample may be carry-over from other donors' samples. Both conserved end residues are part of each CDR3. D genes are given only for firm matches. Size is omitted from some rows. Given values are once, few, many or a class for expanded clones.

j_gene	v_gene	abundance	d_gene	CDR3nt	CDR3aa
TRBJ1-1	TRBV5-4	.	.	TGTGCCAGCAGCCTGACAACTTACACTGAAGCTTTCTTT	CASSLTTYTEAFF
TRBJ1-1	TRBV6-1	.	TRBD1	TGTGCCAGCAGTAGGAATCCGGGACAGAGCACTGAAGCTTTCTTT	CASSRNPGQSTEAFF
TRBJ1-2	TRBV2	.	.	TGTGCCAGCAGTGACCATACTACAGGGTTTTATGGCTACACCTTC	CASSDHTTGFYGYTF
TRBJ2-7	TRBV9	few	.	TGTGCCAGCAGCGTAGCTCCTAACTACGAGCAGTACTTC	CASSVAPNYEQYF
TRBJ1-3	TRBV4-1	.	.	TGCGCCAGCAGCCCCCCGTTGCGGACAACAGGAAACACCATATATTTT	CASSPPLRTTGNTIYF
TRBJ2-7	TRBV6-1	.	.	TGTGCCAGCAGCATAAACAGAGCCTACGAGCAGTACTTC	CASSINRAYEQYF
TRBJ2-7	TRBV4-3	.	TRBD2	TGCGCCAGCAGCCAAGACCACCCGGGAGGGAGGGGCTACGAGCAGTACTTC	CASSQDHPGGRGYEQYF
TRBJ1-1	TRBV6-5	once	.	TGTGCCAGCAGTTACTCATCCCGGAACACTGAAGCTTTCTTT	CASSYSSRNTEAFF
TRBJ1-5	TRBV5-6	.	TRBD1	TGTGCCAGCAGCTTGGCCGGGACAGGGGTCAATCAGCCCCAGCATTTT	CASSLAGTGVNQPQHF
TRBJ2-7	TRBV7-9	.	.	TGTGCCAGCAGCTTAGTAGGACGGGGCTACGAGCAGTACTTC	CASSLVGRGYEQYF
TRBJ2-7	TRBV9	few	TRBD2	TGTGCCAGCAGCGCGGGACTAATGGGTTCCTACGAGCAGTACTTC	CASSAGLMGSYEQYF
TRBJ1-5	TRBV4-2	.	TRBD1	TGTGCCAGCAGCCAAGATTTGAGGGGGCGGAATCAGCCCCAGCATTTT	CASSQDLRGRNQPQHF
TRBJ1-2	TRBV28	.	TRBD1	TGTGCCAGCCACACTATAAGACAGGGGGCATCCTATGGCTACACCTTC	CASHTIRQGASYGYTF
TRBJ1-1	TRBV7-9	.	TRBD1	TGTGCCAGCAGCATCCAGGGGGGCATCACTGAAGCTTTCTTT	CASSIQGGITEAFF
TRBJ2-7	TRBV15	.	TRBD1	TGTGCCACCAGCAGACTAGACAGGGGACCCTACGAGCAGTACTTC	CATSRLDRGPYEQYF
TRBJ1-5	TRBV4-3	few	TRBD1	TGCGCCAGCAGCCAGGACAGGGCATTAAGCAATCAGCCCCAGCATTTT	CASSQDRALSNQPQHF
TRBJ2-7	TRBV28	.	.	TGTGCCAGCAGTTTTTCCCTAGGGGTCGCCTACGAGCAGTACTTC	CASSFSLGVAYEQYF
TRBJ1-2	TRBV7-9	few	.	TGTGCCAGCAGCCGCCGGGACAACATTCATGGCTACACCTTC	CASSRRDNIHGYTF
TRBJ1-1	TRBV7-2	.	TRBD1	TGTGCCAGCAGCACCCCAACAGGGGGCACTGAAGCTTTCTTT	CASSTPTGGTEAFF
TRBJ2-7	TRBV11-3	.	TRBD1	TGTGCCAGCAGCACCCGACAGGGGTCCTACGAGCAGTACTTC	CASSTRQGSYEQYF
TRBJ1-2	TRBV7-2	.	.	TGTGCCAGCAGCTTATATGTGAGAACAGGGAGGGACTATGGCTACACCTTC	CASSLYVRTGRDYGYTF
TRBJ1-3	TRBV4-3	.	TRBD1	TGCGCCAGCAGCCAACGGACAGGGGAGGTGCGTGGAAACACCATATATTTT	CASSQRTGEVRGNTIYF
TRBJ1-2	TRBV28	.	TRBD1	TGTGCCAGCACCCTAAGGGGGCTTGATGGCTACACCTTC	CASTLRGLDGYTF
TRBJ2-2	TRBV5-1	.	.	TGCGCCAGCAGCCCCCCCGGCACCGGGGAGCTGTTTTTT	CASSPPGTGELFF
TRBJ2-7	TRBV29-1	.	TRBD2	TGCAGCGCAGTTGGGGGGGGCTCCTACGAGCAGTACTTC	CSAVGGGSYEQYF
TRBJ1-1	TRBV21-1	.	.	TGTGCCAGCAGCACACCGGAGGAGGATGGCACTGAAGCTTTCTTT	CASSTPEEDGTEAFF
TRBJ2-7	TRBV7-2	.	.	TGTGCCAGCAGCTTAGCGAAAGGAATCGCTTTCCGCGGGGTGAGCGAGCAGTACTTC	CASSLAKGIAFRGVSEQYF
TRBJ1-2	TRBV7-8	.	.	TGTGCCAGCAGCTTTGGGGGCATCTATGGCTACACCTTC	CASSFGGIYGYTF
TRBJ1-4	TRBV7-9	.	.	TGTGCCAGCAGCTTAGGGCCTCAGTTTAATGAAAAACTGTTTTTT	CASSLGPQFNEKLFF
TRBJ2-7	TRBV7-9	medium-sized	.	TGTGCCAGCAGCTCAAAAAAGACTGTGAGCGTCGCCTACGAGCAGTACTTC	CASSSKKTVSVAYEQYF
TRBJ2-5	TRBV7-9	medium-sized	.	TGTGCCAGCAGCTCTGGTCTAAAGACCCAGTACTTC	CASSSGLKTQYF
TRBJ2-7	TRBV7-9	.	.	TGTGCCAGCAGCTTAGCCGGGGAGCTGGGTGTTTACGAGCAGTACTTC	CASSLAGELGVYEQYF
TRBJ2-1	TRBV4-2	.	TRBD1	TGTGCCAGCAGCCAAACTCATAACAGGGGCTATGAGCAGTTCTTC	CASSQTHNRGYEQFF
TRBJ2-7	TRBV6-5	.	.	TGTGCCAGCAGTTACTCTGGGCTGCCCTACGAGCAGTACTTC	CASSYSGLPYEQYF
TRBJ2-7	TRBV10-3	.	TRBD2	TGTGCCATCAGTGTGGGGGGGATCTCCTACGAGCAGTACTTC	CAISVGGISYEQYF
TRBJ2-7	TRBV27	.	.	TGTGCCAGCGGTGACCATCCGACAGGCGGCGAGCAGTACTTC	CASGDHPTGGEQYF
TRBJ2-5	TRBV2	.	TRBD1	TGTGCCAGCAGGGACAGGGGGGGAGAGACCCAGTACTTC	CASRDRGGETQYF
TRBJ1-2	TRBV7-8	few	.	TGTGCCAGCAGCTTACCTGATACTCCCCTTAACTATGGCTACACCTTC	CASSLPDTPLNYGYTF
TRBJ1-6	TRBV6-5	.	.	TGTGCCAGCAGCTCAGGGGCAGGGACAAATTCACCCCTCCACTTT	CASSSGAGTNSPLHF
TRBJ2-6	TRBV2	.	TRBD2	TGTGCCAGCAGCGGACTAGCGGGGGGCCGGAAAAGCTCTGGGGCCAACGTCCTGACTTTC	CASSGLAGGRKSSGANVLTF
TRBJ2-7	TRBV6-5	.	.	TGTGCCAGCAGTTACTCAGGGACACCCTACGAGCAGTACTTC	CASSYSGTPYEQYF
TRBJ2-7	TRBV2	.	.	TGTGCCAGCCCCGGGACAAACTCCTACGAGCAGTACTTC	CASPGTNSYEQYF
TRBJ1-1	TRBV19	.	.	TGTGCCAGTAACTTTAGGTGGGCCAGGGATGCTTTCACTGAAGCTTTCTTT	CASNFRWARDAFTEAFF
TRBJ1-2	TRBV5-4	.	TRBD1	TGTGCCAGCAGTTCGGACAGGGGAAGCTATGGCCACACCTTC	CASSSDRGSYGHTF
TRBJ1-2	TRBV19	.	TRBD1	TGTGCCAGTATCCCTGGTGGGACAGCTAACTATGGCTACACCTTC	CASIPGGTANYGYTF
TRBJ1-5	TRBV6-1	.	TRBD1	TGTGCCAGCAGACCGGGACAGGGTACGCATCGGGATTTT	CASRPGQGTHRDF
TRBJ2-7	TRBV28	.	.	TGTGCCAGCACCCCCCAGCGGGCCTCTGGGGAGCAGTACTTC	CASTPQRASGEQYF